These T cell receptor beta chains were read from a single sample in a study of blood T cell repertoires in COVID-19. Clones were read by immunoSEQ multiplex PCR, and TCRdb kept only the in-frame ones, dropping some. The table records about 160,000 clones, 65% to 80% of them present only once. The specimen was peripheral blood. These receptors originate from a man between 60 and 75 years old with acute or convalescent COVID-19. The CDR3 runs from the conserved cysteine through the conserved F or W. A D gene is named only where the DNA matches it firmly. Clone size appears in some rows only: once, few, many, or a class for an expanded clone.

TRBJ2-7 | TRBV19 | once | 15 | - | CASSIAPGIPYEQYF | TGTGCCAGTAGTATAGCCCCAGGGATACCCTACGAGCAGTACTTC
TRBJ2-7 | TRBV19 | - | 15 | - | CASSELGGVLYEQYF | TGTGCCAGTAGTGAGCTCGGCGGGGTCCTCTACGAGCAGTACTTC
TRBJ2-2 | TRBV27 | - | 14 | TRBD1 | CASTGQGISGELFF | TGTGCCAGTACGGGACAGGGGATTTCCGGGGAGCTGTTTTTT
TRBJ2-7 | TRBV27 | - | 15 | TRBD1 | CASTPGTDFKGEQYF | TGTGCCAGCACTCCCGGGACAGACTTTAAGGGCGAGCAGTACTTC
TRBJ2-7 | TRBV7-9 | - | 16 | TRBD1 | CASSSPYAGGLNEQYF | TGTGCCAGCAGCTCCCCCTACGCAGGGGGCTTAAACGAGCAGTACTTC
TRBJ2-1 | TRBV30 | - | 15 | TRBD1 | CAWVYRGSSYNEQFF | TGTGCCTGGGTTTACAGGGGCAGCTCCTACAATGAGCAGTTCTTC
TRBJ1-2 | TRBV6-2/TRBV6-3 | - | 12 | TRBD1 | CASSLNRGGYTF | TGTGCCAGCAGTCTCAACAGGGGCGGCTACACCTTC
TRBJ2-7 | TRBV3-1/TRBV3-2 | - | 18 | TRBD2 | CASSHASGLAGVSYEQYF | TGTGCCAGCAGCCACGCCTCGGGACTAGCGGGGGTCTCCTACGAGCAGTACTTC
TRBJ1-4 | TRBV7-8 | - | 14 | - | CASSLGTNWGKLFF | TGTGCCAGCAGCTTAGGGACAAACTGGGGAAAACTGTTTTTT
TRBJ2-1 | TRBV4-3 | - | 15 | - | CASSQAKIGRDEQFF | TGCGCCAGCAGCCAAGCTAAGATTGGTCGGGATGAGCAGTTCTTC
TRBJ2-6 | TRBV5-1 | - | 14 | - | CASSYSSGANVLTF | TGCGCCAGCAGCTATAGCTCTGGGGCCAACGTCCTGACTTTC
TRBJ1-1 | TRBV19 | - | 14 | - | CASSIVRVRSEAFF | TGTGCCAGTAGTATAGTTCGCGTACGATCTGAAGCTTTCTTT
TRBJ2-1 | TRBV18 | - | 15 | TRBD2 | CASSPSSGGSNEQFF | TGTGCCAGCTCACCCTCCTCGGGAGGCAGCAATGAGCAGTTCTTC
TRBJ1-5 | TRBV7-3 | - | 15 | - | CASSFSGASNQPQHF | TGTGCCAGCAGCTTTTCGGGTGCCAGCAATCAGCCCCAGCATTTT
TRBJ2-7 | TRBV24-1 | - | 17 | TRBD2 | CATSDHVGVAGNYEQYF | TGTGCCACCAGTGACCACGTTGGGGTAGCGGGGAATTACGAGCAGTACTTC
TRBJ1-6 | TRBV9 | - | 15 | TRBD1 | CASNPTGRDNSPLHF | TGTGCCAGCAACCCGACAGGGAGAGACAATTCACCCCTCCACTTT
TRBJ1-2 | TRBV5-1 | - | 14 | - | CASSLEQALYGYTF | TGCGCCAGCAGCTTGGAGCAGGCCCTATATGGCTACACCTTC
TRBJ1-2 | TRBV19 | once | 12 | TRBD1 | CASTQGANGYTF | TGTGCCAGTACTCAGGGGGCGAATGGCTACACCTTC
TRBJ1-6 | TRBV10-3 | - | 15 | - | CAISEPGGSNSPLHF | TGTGCCATCAGTGAGCCGGGAGGATCCAATTCACCCCTCCACTTT
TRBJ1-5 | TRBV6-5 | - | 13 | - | CASSKTGNWPQHF | TGTGCCAGCAGTAAGACAGGCAATTGGCCCCAGCATTTT
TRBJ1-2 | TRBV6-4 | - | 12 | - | CASSARTGGYTF | TGTGCCAGCAGTGCCCGAACAGGGGGCTACACCTTC
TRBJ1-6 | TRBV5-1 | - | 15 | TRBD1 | CASSRTTGGNSPLHF | TGCGCCAGCAGCCGGACGACAGGGGGGAATTCACCCCTCCACTTT
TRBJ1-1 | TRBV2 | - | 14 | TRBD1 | CASRGDRGGTEAFF | TGTGCCAGCAGGGGGGACAGGGGAGGGACTGAAGCTTTCTTT
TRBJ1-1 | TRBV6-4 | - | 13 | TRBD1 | CARTTGTCGRAFF | TGTGCCAGGACGACAGGGACATGTGGGAGAGCTTTCTTT
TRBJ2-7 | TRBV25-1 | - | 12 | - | CASSDSIYEQYF | TGTGCCAGCAGTGATAGCATCTACGAGCAGTACTTC
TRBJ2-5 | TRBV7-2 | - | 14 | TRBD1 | CASSATGGYETQYF | TGTGCCAGCAGCGCAACAGGGGGCTACGAGACCCAGTACTTC
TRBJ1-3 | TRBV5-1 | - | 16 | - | CASSPWDTVSGNTIYF | TGCGCCAGCAGCCCCTGGGACACCGTCTCTGGAAACACCATATATTTT
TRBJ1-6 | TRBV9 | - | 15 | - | CASSVGQMGNSPLHF | TGTGCCAGCAGCGTAGGACAGATGGGGAATTCACCCCTCCACTTT
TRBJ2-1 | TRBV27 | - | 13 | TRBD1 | CASSDRAYNEQFF | TGTGCCAGCAGTGACAGGGCTTACAATGAGCAGTTCTTC
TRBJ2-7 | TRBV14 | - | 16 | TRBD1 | CASSQVFGQGPYEQYF | TGTGCCAGCAGCCAAGTGTTCGGACAGGGACCCTACGAGCAGTACTTC
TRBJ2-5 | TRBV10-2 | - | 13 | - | CASSEIRGETQYF | TGCGCCAGCAGTGAGATAAGGGGAGAGACCCAGTACTTC
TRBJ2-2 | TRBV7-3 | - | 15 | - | CASSLRGQNTGELFF | TGTGCCAGCAGCTTAAGAGGACAGAACACCGGGGAGCTGTTTTTT
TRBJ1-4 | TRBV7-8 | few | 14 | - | CASSSVGSNEKLFF | TGTGCCAGCAGCTCCGTGGGCTCGAATGAAAAACTGTTTTTT
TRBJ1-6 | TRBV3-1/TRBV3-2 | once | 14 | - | CASSQDGGGSPLHF | TGTGCCAGCAGCCAAGACGGGGGGGGTTCACCCCTCCACTTT
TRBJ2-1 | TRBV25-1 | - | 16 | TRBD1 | CASTSGTGVLDNEQFF | TGTGCCAGCACTTCCGGGACAGGGGTTTTGGACAATGAGCAGTTCTTC
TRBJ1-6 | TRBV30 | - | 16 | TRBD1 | CAWSAPGQGTGSPLHF | TGTGCCTGGAGTGCCCCCGGACAGGGAACGGGTTCACCCCTCCACTTT
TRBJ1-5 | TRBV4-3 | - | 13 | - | CASSEQGDQPQHF | TGCGCCAGCAGCGAACAGGGTGATCAGCCCCAGCATTTT
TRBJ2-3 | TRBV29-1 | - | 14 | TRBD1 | CSVTPGQGTDTQYF | TGCAGCGTTACTCCGGGACAGGGGACAGATACGCAGTATTTT
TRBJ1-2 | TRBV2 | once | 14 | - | CASSEREFNYGYTF | TGTGCCAGCAGTGAAAGGGAGTTCAACTATGGCTACACCTTC
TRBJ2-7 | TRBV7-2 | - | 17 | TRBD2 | CASSLAGGSGVSYEQYF | TGTGCCAGCAGCTTAGCGGGGGGAAGCGGGGTCTCCTACGAGCAGTACTTC
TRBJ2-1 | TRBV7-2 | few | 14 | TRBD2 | CASSLLAGGREQFF | TGTGCCAGCAGCTTACTAGCGGGGGGGAGGGAGCAGTTCTTC
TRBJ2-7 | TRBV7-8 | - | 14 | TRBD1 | CASSLGQGAYEQYF | TGTGCCAGCAGCTTAGGGCAGGGGGCCTACGAGCAGTACTTC
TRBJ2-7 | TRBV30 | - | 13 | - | CAWSRQSSYEQYF | TGTGCCTGGAGCAGACAAAGCTCCTACGAGCAGTACTTC
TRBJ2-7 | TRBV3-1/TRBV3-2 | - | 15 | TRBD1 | CASSQGTGGKYEQYF | TGTGCCAGCAGCCAAGGGACAGGGGGCAAGTACGAGCAGTACTTC
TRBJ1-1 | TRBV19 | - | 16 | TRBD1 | CASSISGRGMNTEAFF | TGTGCCAGTAGTATTAGTGGCAGGGGGATGAACACTGAAGCTTTCTTT
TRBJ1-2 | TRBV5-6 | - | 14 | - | CASSLGTALYGYTF | TGTGCCAGCAGCTTGGGGACAGCTCTTTATGGCTACACCTTC
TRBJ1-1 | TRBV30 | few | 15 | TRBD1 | CACSTGQGLGTEAFF | TGTGCCTGTTCGACGGGACAGGGGCTGGGCACTGAAGCTTTCTTT
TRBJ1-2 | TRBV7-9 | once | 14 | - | CASSLDSRTAHYTF | TGTGCCAGCAGCTTAGATTCCAGAACAGCCCACTACACCTTC
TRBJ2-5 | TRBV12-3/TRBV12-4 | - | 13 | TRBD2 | CASRRGGQETQYF | TGTGCCAGCAGGCGGGGGGGACAAGAGACCCAGTACTTC